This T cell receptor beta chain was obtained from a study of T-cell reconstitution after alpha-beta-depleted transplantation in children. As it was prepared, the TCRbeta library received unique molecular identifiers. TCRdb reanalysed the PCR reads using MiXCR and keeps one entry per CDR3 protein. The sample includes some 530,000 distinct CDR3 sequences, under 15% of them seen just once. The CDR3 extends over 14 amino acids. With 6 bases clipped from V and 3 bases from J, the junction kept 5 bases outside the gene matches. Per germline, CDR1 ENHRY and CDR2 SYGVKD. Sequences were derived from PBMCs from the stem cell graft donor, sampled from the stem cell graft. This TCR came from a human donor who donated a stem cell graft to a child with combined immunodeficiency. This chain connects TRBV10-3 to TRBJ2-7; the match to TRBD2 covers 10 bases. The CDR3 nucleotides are TGTGCCATCAGGATGGCTAGCGGGGGCTACGAGCAGTACTTC. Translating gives CAIRMASGGYEQYF.